This entry concerns a single T cell receptor (beta chain). TCRdb's copy holds only in-frame clones and misses some; the assay was immunoSEQ multiplex PCR. The data hold over 90,000 clones, with about 90% observed a single time. These data are taken from a study of blood T cell repertoires in COVID-19. Study as a whole: Sites across the United States, Italy and Spain contributed samples from acute and convalescent COVID-19. PBMCs, B-cell-depleted T cells, or T cells provided the cDNA or gDNA that made up the material.

CDR1 SGHDT and CDR2 YYEEEE come from the germline V gene. The ends were cut back, 2 bases at V and 7 bases at J, with 13 bases in the middle. CDR3 size: 14 residues. Sequencing input: peripheral blood. This chain uses TRBV5-6 with TRBJ1-5, with D maybe TRBD1 (5 bases). This TCR was sampled from a man aged 50-59 years in a cohort sampled during active COVID-19. The CDR3 nucleotides are TGTGCCAGCAGCTTAGCACGGGGGGAACAGCCCCAGCATTTT. This codes for CASSLARGEQPQHF.